The entry that follows covers one TCR beta chain sequence. No antigen is known for it. The data were obtained in a study of cytomegalovirus exposure and HLA in healthy donors. Study information: Out of 398 genotyped donors, about 81% belonged to the Caucasian-associated ancestry cluster. The study's findings and limits: An apparent linkage of common viral pathogens to several of the most significant clusters emerged in a later analysis. Listed as cytomegalovirus-associated were over 150 TCR beta chains. As a later analysis revealed, most CMV-associated TCR beta chains appeared HLA-restricted.

V lost 3 bases to trimming and J lost 4 bases; unmatched junction nucleotides: 7. The CDR3 length is 16 residues. Germline V gene data show CDR1 as SGDLS and CDR2 as YYNGEE. Primers included in the PCR were 60 Vbeta and 13 Jbeta primers. Some clones are missing from TCRdb's copy, which holds only in-frame ones; the method was immunoSEQ multiplex PCR. The top ten hold about 13% of the sample, which has 150,000 to 200,000 clones, roughly 81% seen once. The specimen sequenced was PBMCs. The chain links TRBV9 to TRBJ2-3; 11 nucleotides line up with TRBD1. The sequence came from a woman aged 45 to 65 in good health and CMV-seronegative. In DNA form, the CDR3 reads TGTGCCAGCAGCGCGGCGGACAGGGGGCGGTCAGATACGCAGTATTTT. Its protein is CASSAADRGRSDTQYF.